This is a list of T cell receptor beta chains from one sample in a study of blood T cell repertoires in COVID-19. Data came from immunoSEQ multiplex PCR; TCRdb stores just in-frame clones and leaves some out. The profile shows some 170,000 clones, more than 65% of them singletons. Material for sequencing was PBMCs or T cells enriched from blood (not recorded which). The receptors shown here come from a man aged 50-60 years who had recovered from COVID-19. Both conserved end residues are part of each CDR3. A D gene is named only where the DNA matches it firmly. Clone sizes are given selectively: once, few, many, or a class where the clone is expanded.

V	J	D	size	CDR3	DNA
TRBV19	TRBJ1-5	.	.	CASTLDRINQPQHF	TGTGCCAGTACCTTAGACAGGATCAATCAGCCCCAGCATTTT
TRBV27	TRBJ1-5	TRBD1	.	CASSKGQGHNQPQHF	TGTGCCAGCAGTAAAGGACAGGGCCATAATCAGCCCCAGCATTTT
TRBV6-1	TRBJ2-7	.	.	CASSEQTGSYEQYF	TGTGCCAGCAGTGAGCAGACTGGCTCCTACGAGCAGTACTTC
TRBV18	TRBJ1-1	.	.	CASSPDNLNTEAFF	TGTGCCAGCTCACCGGACAACTTGAACACTGAAGCTTTCTTT
TRBV5-5	TRBJ1-1	TRBD1	.	CASSERQGVRTEAFF	TGTGCCAGCAGCGAACGACAGGGAGTGCGAACTGAAGCTTTCTTT
TRBV4-1	TRBJ2-1	TRBD1	few	CASSQPDRGLNNEQFF	TGCGCCAGCAGCCAGCCAGACAGGGGGCTGAACAATGAGCAGTTCTTC
TRBV3-1/TRBV3-2	TRBJ1-2	TRBD1	.	CASSGRTGNYGYTF	TGTGCCAGCAGCGGACGGACAGGAAACTATGGCTACACCTTC
TRBV15	TRBJ2-3	.	.	CAPKGEGTDTQYF	TGTGCCCCAAAAGGGGAAGGCACAGATACGCAGTATTTT
TRBV5-1	TRBJ2-1	.	.	CASSLAWQGGNEQFF	TGCGCCAGCAGCTTGGCGTGGCAGGGGGGCAATGAGCAGTTCTTC
TRBV14	TRBJ1-1	TRBD1	.	CASSQEGFWQGGFNTEAFF	TGTGCCAGCAGCCAAGAAGGTTTTTGGCAGGGGGGCTTCAACACTGAAGCTTTCTTT
TRBV19	TRBJ2-3	TRBD2	.	CASSIYAGTSGVLDTQYF	TGTGCCAGTAGTATATACGCCGGGACTAGCGGGGTTCTAGATACGCAGTATTTT
TRBV21-1	TRBJ2-2	.	.	CASSKEGALRTGFIVATTGELFF	TGTGCCAGCAGCAAAGAAGGGGCCTTACGGACAGGGTTCATTGTAGCGACCACCGGGGAGCTGTTTTTT
TRBV14	TRBJ2-3	TRBD2	once	CASSPHRTSTADTQYF	TGTGCCAGCAGCCCCCACCGGACTAGCACAGCAGATACGCAGTATTTT
TRBV28	TRBJ2-5	TRBD2	.	CASSPSLAGLQETQYF	TGTGCCAGCAGTCCGTCACTAGCGGGCCTGCAAGAGACCCAGTACTTC
TRBV11-2	TRBJ1-2	TRBD1	.	CASSWGPGQSYGYTF	TGTGCCAGCAGCTGGGGACCGGGACAGAGCTATGGCTACACCTTC
TRBV27	TRBJ2-7	TRBD1	.	CASSLSGTGSYEQYF	TGTGCCAGCAGTTTATCCGGGACAGGCTCCTACGAGCAGTACTTC
TRBV2	TRBJ1-1	.	once	CASSGDTEAFF	TGTGCCAGCAGTGGGGACACCGAAGCTTTCTTT
TRBV6-1	TRBJ1-4	.	once	CASGGPGGPATNEKLFF	TGTGCCAGCGGTGGACCGGGGGGTCCTGCAACTAATGAAAAACTGTTTTTT
TRBV6-5	TRBJ1-2	TRBD1	few	CASTRRTGGAFGYTF	TGTGCCAGCACCCGTAGGACAGGGGGCGCATTCGGCTACACCTTC
TRBV29-1	TRBJ2-1	.	.	CSVEAPGSPNEQFF	TGCAGCGTTGAAGCCCCTGGGAGTCCCAATGAGCAGTTCTTC
TRBV2	TRBJ2-5	.	.	CASSEVGVGGETQYF	TGTGCCAGCAGTGAAGTGGGAGTCGGTGGGGAGACCCAGTACTTC
TRBV10-3	TRBJ2-7	TRBD1	.	CAISRQGSSYEQYF	TGTGCCATCAGCCGACAGGGAAGCTCCTACGAGCAGTACTTC
TRBV10-3	TRBJ1-6	TRBD1	.	CATGGGQTNNSPLHF	TGTGCCACCGGTGGGGGACAGACCAATAATTCACCCCTCCACTTT
TRBV19	TRBJ2-7	.	few	CASSITGRTVGEQYF	TGTGCCAGTAGTATAACAGGTCGTACGGTGGGGGAGCAGTACTTC
TRBV5-6	TRBJ1-5	TRBD1	.	CASSLFQTGGNQPQHF	TGTGCCAGCAGCTTGTTCCAAACAGGGGGTAATCAGCCCCAGCATTTT
TRBV7-8	TRBJ2-1	TRBD1	.	CASSKYRGVDINEQFF	TGTGCCAGCAGCAAATACAGGGGCGTGGATATCAATGAGCAGTTCTTC
TRBV18	TRBJ2-3	.	.	CASSPNRDTDTQYF	TGTGCCAGCTCACCAAACAGGGACACAGATACGCAGTATTTT
TRBV3-1/TRBV3-2	TRBJ2-1	TRBD2	.	CASSRGLAGRYNEQFF	TGTGCCAGCAGCCGCGGACTAGCGGGGCGCTACAATGAGCAGTTCTTC
TRBV5-6	TRBJ1-2	.	few	CASSLVRYGYTF	TGTGCCAGCAGCTTGGTCCGTTATGGCTACACCTTC
TRBV5-1	TRBJ1-4	TRBD1	.	CASRPGQGVLTNEKLFF	TGCGCCAGTAGGCCGGGACAGGGGGTTTTGACTAATGAAAAACTGTTTTTT
TRBV14	TRBJ1-6	.	.	CASSQDGRVNSPLHF	TGTGCCAGCAGCCAAGATGGCAGGGTTAATTCACCCCTCCACTTT
TRBV28	TRBJ1-1	TRBD1	few	CASTQLDRANTEAFF	TGTGCCAGCACCCAACTCGACAGGGCGAACACTGAAGCTTTCTTT
TRBV7-3	TRBJ1-1	TRBD1	.	CASSFSLGDPGQLNTEAFF	TGTGCCAGCAGCTTCTCTTTAGGTGACCCGGGACAGTTGAACACTGAAGCTTTCTTT
TRBV7-9	TRBJ1-4	.	.	CASSPRGGARKVNEKLFF	TGTGCCAGCAGCCCGCGGGGAGGGGCCCGTAAAGTTAATGAAAAACTGTTTTTT
TRBV9	TRBJ1-3	.	.	CASSVDFGDTGNTIYF	TGTGCCAGCAGCGTAGATTTTGGGGACACTGGAAACACCATATATTTT
TRBV4-2	TRBJ1-2	TRBD1	.	CASSQLGDRVYGYTF	TGTGCCAGCAGCCAACTCGGGGACAGGGTCTATGGCTACACCTTC
TRBV14	TRBJ1-1	TRBD1	.	CASSPRTGGTEAFF	TGTGCCAGCAGCCCCCGGACAGGGGGGACTGAAGCTTTCTTT
TRBV5-1	TRBJ1-6	TRBD1	.	CASSLARTGSNSPLHF	TGCGCCAGCAGCTTGGCCAGGACAGGGAGTAATTCACCCCTCCACTTT
TRBV6-5	TRBJ1-1	TRBD1	.	CASTLDRADTEAFF	TGTGCCAGCACCCTGGACAGGGCGGACACTGAAGCTTTCTTT
TRBV6-1	TRBJ2-3	.	.	CASSEISGTQYF	TGTGCCAGCAGTGAAATCAGCGGTACGCAGTATTTT
TRBV5-5	TRBJ1-3	TRBD1	once	CASSFETQGAAGNTIYF	TGTGCCAGCAGCTTTGAGACACAGGGGGCGGCTGGAAACACCATATATTTT
TRBV6-5	TRBJ1-2	.	.	CASSYITGNSYGYTF	TGTGCCAGCAGTTACATCACAGGGAATAGCTATGGCTACACCTTC
TRBV5-1	TRBJ1-6	TRBD1	.	CASSPGQENSPLHF	TGCGCCAGCAGCCCGGGACAGGAAAATTCACCCCTCCACTTT
TRBV18	TRBJ2-6	.	.	CASSPNTGSGANVLTF	TGTGCCAGCTCACCAAATACAGGGTCTGGGGCCAACGTCCTGACTTTC
TRBV10-3	TRBJ2-3	.	.	CAISEYQDTQYF	TGTGCCATCAGTGAGTACCAGGATACGCAGTATTTT
TRBV3-1/TRBV3-2	TRBJ1-3	.	.	CASSPSGTGNTIYF	TGTGCCAGCAGCCCCTCCGGGACTGGAAACACCATATATTTT
TRBV5-1	TRBJ2-7	.	.	CASSLAQISYEQYF	TGCGCCAGCAGCTTGGCGCAGATCTCCTACGAGCAGTACTTC
TRBV4-1	TRBJ2-3	.	.	CASSQFGRGDTDTQYF	TGCGCCAGCAGCCAATTTGGTAGGGGTGATACAGATACGCAGTATTTT
TRBV18	TRBJ2-4	.	.	CASSQQGGEAKNIQYF	TGTGCCAGCTCACAACAGGGAGGGGAGGCCAAAAACATTCAGTACTTC